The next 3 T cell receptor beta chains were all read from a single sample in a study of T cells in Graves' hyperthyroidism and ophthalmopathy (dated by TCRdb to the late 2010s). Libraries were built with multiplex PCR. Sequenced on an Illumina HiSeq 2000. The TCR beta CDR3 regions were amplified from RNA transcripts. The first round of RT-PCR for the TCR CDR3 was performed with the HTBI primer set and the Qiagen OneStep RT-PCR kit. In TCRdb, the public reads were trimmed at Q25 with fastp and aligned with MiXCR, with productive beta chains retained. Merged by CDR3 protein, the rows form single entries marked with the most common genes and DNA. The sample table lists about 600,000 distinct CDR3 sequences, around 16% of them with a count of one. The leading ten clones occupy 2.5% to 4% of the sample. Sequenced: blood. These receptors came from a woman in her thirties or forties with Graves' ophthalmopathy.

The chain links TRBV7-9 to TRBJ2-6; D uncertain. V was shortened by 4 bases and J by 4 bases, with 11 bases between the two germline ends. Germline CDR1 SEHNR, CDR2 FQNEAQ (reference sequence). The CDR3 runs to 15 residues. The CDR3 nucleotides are TGTGCCAGCAGCTCGCATGCACCAGGGGCCAACGTCCTGACTTTC. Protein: CASSSHAPGANVLTF.

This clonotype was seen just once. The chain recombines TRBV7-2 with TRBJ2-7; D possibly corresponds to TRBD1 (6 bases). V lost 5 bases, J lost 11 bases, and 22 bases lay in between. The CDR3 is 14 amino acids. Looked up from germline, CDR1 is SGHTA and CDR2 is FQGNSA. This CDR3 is CASSPRPGVPQEYF. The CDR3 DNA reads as TGTGCCAGCAGCCCACGGCCAGGGGTCCCTCAGGAGTACTTC.

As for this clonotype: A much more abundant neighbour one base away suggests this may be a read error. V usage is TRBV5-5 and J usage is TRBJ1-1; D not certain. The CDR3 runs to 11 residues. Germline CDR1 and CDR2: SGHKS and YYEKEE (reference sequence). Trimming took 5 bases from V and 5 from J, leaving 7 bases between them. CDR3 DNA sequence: TGTGCCAGCAGAGCACAGACTGAAGCTTTCTTT. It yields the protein CASRAQTEAFF.